The rows below give T cell receptor beta chains drawn from one sample of a study of blood T cell repertoires in COVID-19. Using immunoSEQ multiplex PCR, the repertoire was profiled, and TCRdb retains in-frame clones only, with some absent. There are 120,000 or so clones in the sample; roughly 85% occur only once, and approximately 5% lies in the top ten. Sequences were obtained from peripheral blood. The receptors derive from a human donor in a cohort sampled during active COVID-19. The CDR3 runs from the conserved cysteine through the conserved F or W. D genes are given only for firm matches. For some rows the clone size is stated as once, few or many, or as a class when expanded; others skip it.

D gene	V gene	J gene	clone size	CDR3 protein	CDR3 DNA
TRBD2	TRBV2	TRBJ2-3	-	CASSVLAGGADTQYF	TGTGCCAGCAGTGTACTAGCGGGAGGGGCAGATACGCAGTATTTT
TRBD2	TRBV27	TRBJ2-5	-	CASSSLGGLAGKETQYF	TGTGCCAGCAGTTCCCTCGGTGGACTAGCGGGAAAAGAGACCCAGTACTTC
-	TRBV24-1	TRBJ2-7	-	CATSDRSGGSYEQYF	TGTGCCACCAGTGACCGATCCGGCGGTTCCTACGAGCAGTACTTC
-	TRBV28	TRBJ1-2	-	CASSTHGGSAYGYTF	TGTGCCAGCAGTACCCATGGGGGCTCCGCCTATGGCTACACCTTC
-	TRBV19	TRBJ2-3	-	CASSIGGLIADTQYF	TGTGCCAGTAGTATTGGAGGGCTGATAGCAGATACGCAGTATTTT
-	TRBV5-4	TRBJ2-3	-	CASSLRDKPRTDTQYF	TGTGCCAGCAGCTTGAGGGACAAACCAAGGACAGATACGCAGTATTTT
-	TRBV7-9	TRBJ1-3	-	CASRYSSGNTIYF	TGTGCCAGCCGGTATAGCTCTGGAAACACCATATATTTT
TRBD1	TRBV6-6	TRBJ1-5	-	CASTGGQGNQPQHF	TGTGCCAGCACCGGGGGACAGGGCAATCAGCCCCAGCATTTT
-	TRBV6-5	TRBJ2-1	-	CASSYSRGGYNEQFF	TGTGCCAGCAGTTACTCGAGGGGGGGTTACAATGAGCAGTTCTTC
TRBD2	TRBV30	TRBJ2-1	-	CAWSPWTSAGEQFF	TGTGCCTGGAGTCCTTGGACTAGCGCCGGTGAGCAGTTCTTC
TRBD1	TRBV27	TRBJ2-6	-	CASRETGAGANVLTF	TGTGCCAGCAGAGAGACAGGGGCTGGGGCCAACGTCCTGACTTTC
-	TRBV27	TRBJ1-2	-	CASSLMGSGGARYGYTF	TGTGCCAGCAGTTTAATGGGAAGTGGGGGCGCGAGGTATGGCTACACCTTC
-	TRBV28	TRBJ1-2	-	CASSPGGGGAGVNGYTF	TGTGCCAGCAGTCCAGGCGGGGGGGGCGCCGGGGTGAATGGCTACACCTTC
TRBD2	TRBV18	TRBJ2-1	-	CASSPGLAGGNEQFF	TGTGCCAGCTCACCGGGACTAGCGGGGGGGAATGAGCAGTTCTTC
-	TRBV7-9	TRBJ1-2	-	CASSGYRENNYGYTF	TGTGCCAGCAGCGGTTACAGGGAAAATAACTATGGCTACACCTTC
-	TRBV7-8	TRBJ2-7	-	CASSLNGRTYEQYF	TGTGCCAGCAGCTTAAATGGGAGAACCTACGAGCAGTACTTC
-	TRBV10-3	TRBJ2-7	-	CAISVGEAYEQYF	TGTGCCATCAGTGTAGGGGAGGCCTACGAGCAGTACTTC
TRBD2	TRBV5-4	TRBJ2-2	-	CASSPIAGADTGELFF	TGTGCCAGCAGCCCAATAGCGGGAGCAGACACCGGGGAGCTGTTTTTT
-	TRBV27	TRBJ2-3	once	CASSLSGLITDTQYF	TGTGCCAGCAGTTTATCGGGCTTAATCACAGATACGCAGTATTTT
-	TRBV29-1	TRBJ2-3	-	CSVEKMGGSTDTQYF	TGCAGCGTTGAAAAAATGGGGGGTAGCACAGATACGCAGTATTTT
TRBD2	TRBV19	TRBJ2-3	few	CASSSPGGVADTQYF	TGTGCCAGTAGTTCCCCCGGGGGGGTTGCAGATACGCAGTATTTT
-	TRBV7-9	TRBJ1-2	-	CASRSPPGRQDYGYTF	TGTGCCAGCAGATCACCCCCGGGACGACAGGACTATGGCTACACCTTC
TRBD2	TRBV10-3	TRBJ2-1	-	CAIRLAGGPGNEQFF	TGTGCCATCAGATTAGCGGGAGGGCCTGGCAATGAGCAGTTCTTC
-	TRBV27	TRBJ2-5	-	CASSAGREVRETQYF	TGTGCCAGCAGTGCCGGCAGGGAGGTCCGGGAGACCCAGTACTTC
TRBD1	TRBV3-1/TRBV3-2	TRBJ2-2	-	CASSQGQGINTGELFF	TGTGCCAGCAGCCAAGGACAGGGAATTAACACCGGGGAGCTGTTTTTT
-	TRBV27	TRBJ1-1	-	CASSLEGVPNTEAFF	TGTGCCAGCAGTTTAGAAGGAGTACCGAACACTGAAGCTTTCTTT
TRBD1	TRBV7-9	TRBJ1-2	-	CASSSTGRGYGYTF	TGTGCCAGCAGCTCGACAGGGCGCGGCTATGGCTACACCTTC
TRBD1	TRBV5-4	TRBJ1-4	-	CASSSGTGSGEKLFF	TGTGCCAGCAGCTCCGGGACAGGGAGTGGTGAAAAACTGTTTTTT
TRBD2	TRBV28	TRBJ2-1	-	CASSPFTSGILNEQFF	TGTGCCAGCAGTCCATTTACTAGCGGGATTTTAAATGAGCAGTTCTTC
TRBD1	TRBV5-5	TRBJ1-1	once	CASRPTGGDFVKAFF	TGTGCCAGCAGACCGACAGGGGGCGATTTCGTAAAAGCTTTCTTT
-	TRBV28	TRBJ1-6	-	CASSLRGLYSPLHF	TGTGCCAGCAGTTTAAGAGGGTTGTATTCACCCCTCCACTTT
TRBD2	TRBV9	TRBJ2-5	-	CASSAIAGYYQETQYF	TGTGCCAGCAGCGCCATAGCGGGATATTACCAAGAGACCCAGTACTTC